The 4 T cell receptor beta chains listed next were all sequenced from one sample in a study of blood T cell repertoires in COVID-19. Sequencing was performed with immunoSEQ multiplex PCR; in TCRdb, only in-frame clones are kept and a portion is missing. The sample includes approximately 60,000 clones, more than 75% of them seen just once. Sample: peripheral blood. The receptors stem from a man aged 55 to 69 with active or convalescent COVID-19.

This chain links TRBV28 with TRBJ1-2, with D maybe TRBD1 (5 bases). This CDR3 has 13 amino acids. The germline V gene encodes CDR1 MDHEN and CDR2 SYDVKM. Trimming took off 7 bases at V and 6 bases at J, with 15 bases between the two ends. The CDR3 coding sequence is TGTGCCAGCACCTCCGTCCGACAGAATGGCTACACCTTC. This translates into CASTSVRQNGYTF.

This rearrangement joins TRBV25-1 to TRBJ2-5; D is undetermined. The CDR3 consists of 16 residues. Per germline, CDR1 MGHDK and CDR2 SYGVNS. The V end lost 4 bases, the J end lost 2 bases, and 17 bases lay between the germline ends. CDR3 bases: TGTGCCAGCAGTGCCCTCCAAACAGCAGATCAAGAGACCCAGTACTTC. It translates to CASSALQTADQETQYF.

This clone showed up just once. This chain connects TRBV6-5 to TRBJ1-1; no clear D. The CDR3 consists of 15 residues. Trimming removed 0 bases from V and 0 bases from J, with 8 bases in between. Per the germline V gene, CDR1 is MNHEY and CDR2 is SVGAGI. The CDR3 reads CASSYSRDLNTEAFF. For the CDR3, the DNA is TGTGCCAGCAGTTACTCGAGGGATTTGAACACTGAAGCTTTCTTT.

The genes are TRBV6-1 and TRBJ1-2; D call uncertain. The CDR3 length is 12 residues. The V and J ends lost 2 bases and 5 bases respectively, with 6 bases between them. Germline CDR1 MNHNS, CDR2 SASEGT. This CDR3 is CASSERLYGYTF. CDR3 bases: TGTGCCAGCAGTGAAAGACTATATGGCTACACCTTC.